The next 15 T cell receptor beta chains were all read from a single sample in a study of PD-1 blockade in classical Hodgkin lymphoma (dated by TCRdb to the early 2020s). In light of the paper, this sample's time point label describes: cycle 2 day 1 (C2D1) of nivolumab. All trial patients had relapsed after autologous stem cell transplantation, with cohorts A, B and C differing in prior brentuximab vedotin exposure. The library was generated by the immunoSEQ multiplex PCR assay. In TCRdb, the immuneACCESS table is reduced to in-frame sequences with V and J assigned. These tables do not hold every clone; where another copy was compared, an unresolved V gene accounts for under half, and the others remain unexplained. This sample has about 100,000 clones in its table, and approximately 90% of those were observed once. The top ten clonotypes cover roughly 21% of the sample. The starting material was peripheral blood mononuclear cells (PBMCs), obtained before the second cycle of nivolumab. The receptors come from a human donor with classical Hodgkin lymphoma.

The chain is built from TRBV30 and TRBJ2-2; D not certain. Germline V gene data show CDR1 as GTSNPN and CDR2 as SVGIG (reference sequence). V lost 2 bases and J 3 bases, leaving 13 bases between the germline ends. CDR3 size: 15 residues. The chain's CDR3 is CAWSHDGTYTGELFF. CDR3 sequence (DNA): TGTGCCTGGAGTCACGACGGTACTTACACCGGGGAGCTGTTTTTT.

The chain carries TRBV7-9 and TRBJ1-2; the D is unclear. Germline CDR1 and CDR2: SEHNR and FQNEAQ (reference sequence). CDR3 length: 15 residues. V was shortened by 1 base and J by 3 bases, with 12 bases between the two germline ends. This chain's CDR3 is CASSLDGSTHYGYTF. CDR3 coding DNA: TGTGCCAGCAGCTTAGACGGATCGACGCACTATGGCTACACCTTC.

This clone occurred once. This chain joins TRBV9 and TRBJ2-3; TRBD2 matches 10 bases. Germline trimming cut 4 bases from V and 3 bases from J; bases unmatched to any gene: 11. Germline CDR1 SGDLS, CDR2 YYNGEE. This CDR3 spans 17 amino acids. The CDR3 DNA reads as TGTGCCAGCAGCTCCCGGACTAGCGGAGGGGGGACAGATACGCAGTATTTT. Amino acids: CASSSRTSGGGTDTQYF.

The CDR3, as DNA: TGTGCCAGCAGACTCGATGGCACTGAAGCTTTCTTT. Translating gives CASRLDGTEAFF. The rearrangement links TRBV4-2 to TRBJ1-1; D is unclear. Germline V gives CDR1 LGHNA, CDR2 YNFKEQ. This CDR3 has 12 residues. V was shortened by 6 bases and J by 4 bases, with 9 bases between the two germline ends.

V usage is TRBV11-2 and J usage is TRBJ2-7; D assignment may be TRBD1 or TRBD2 (5 bases each). Germline assignment: CDR1 SGHAT and CDR2 FQNNGV. This CDR3 contains 16 residues. V lost 5 bases and J 6 bases, leaving 23 bases between the germline ends. CDR3 sequence: CASSPNRDPSLGEQYF. The CDR3 nucleotides are TGTGCCAGCAGCCCCAACCGGGACCCGTCGTTAGGCGAGCAGTACTTC.

This sequence joins TRBV6-1 and TRBJ2-5, with 8 bases that match TRBD2. From germline, CDR1 is MNHNS and CDR2 SASEGT. The CDR3 runs to 18 residues. Trimming took 6 bases from V and 5 from J; bases not matched to a gene: 20. DNA for the CDR3: TGTGCCAGCAGGGAATCTTTTCGGTCTAGCGGGCGCGCGGAGACCCAGTACTTC. It specifies CASRESFRSSGRAETQYF.

V usage is TRBV11-3 and J usage is TRBJ2-1; D is perhaps TRBD1 or TRBD2 (6 bases each). This CDR3 spans 14 amino acids. Per the germline V gene, CDR1 is SGHNT and CDR2 is YENEEA. V dropped 2 bases and J dropped 9 bases, with 14 bases sitting between them. The CDR3 is CASSLRTEGGEQFF. DNA of the CDR3: TGTGCCAGCAGCTTACGGACAGAGGGGGGTGAGCAGTTCTTC.

The chain employs TRBV18 and TRBJ1-5, with a weak D call TRBD1 (5 bases). The V gene's germline CDR1 is KGHSH and CDR2 LQKENI. This CDR3 has 14 residues. V shed 4 bases and J shed 2 bases, with 9 bases lying between them. CDR3 sequence reads: CASSLGVGNQPQHF. The DNA of the CDR3 is TGTGCCAGCTCACTGGGGGTTGGCAATCAGCCCCAGCATTTT. The entire variable domain, with the rest obtained from reference TRBV18 and TRBJ1-5, is as follows: NAGVMQNPRHLVRRRGQEARLRCSPMKGHSHVYWYRQLPEEGLKFMVYLQKENIIDESGMPKERFSAEFPKEGPSILRIQQVVRGDSAAYFCASSLGVGNQPQHFGDGTRLSIL.

The chain is built from TRBV27 and TRBJ2-5; 8 nucleotides line up with TRBD1. Per the germline V gene, CDR1 is MNHEY and CDR2 is SMNVEV (reference sequence). This CDR3 is 14 amino acids long. Unmatched junction bases numbered 8, after V lost 6 bases and J lost 5 bases. CDR3 in amino acids: CASRSGQGPETQYF. The CDR3 nucleotides are TGTGCCAGCAGATCCGGACAGGGACCGGAGACCCAGTACTTC.

CDR3: CASSIPGPEKPPTGELFF. The CDR3 DNA follows: TGTGCCAGTAGTATACCGGGGCCAGAAAAACCTCCCACCGGGGAGCTGTTTTTT. The rearrangement uses TRBV19 and TRBJ2-2; D assignment may be TRBD1 or TRBD2 (5 bases each). This CDR3 spans 18 amino acids. V shed 2 bases and J shed 4 bases, with 20 bases lying between them. CDR1 is LNHDA, CDR2 SQIVND, per germline (reference sequence). The variable domain in full, with the rest retrieved from reference TRBV19 and TRBJ2-2, is DGGITQSPKYLFRKEGQNVTLSCEQNLNHDAMYWYRQDPGQGLRLIYYSQIVNDFQKGDIAEGYSVSREKKESFPLTVTSAQKNPTAFYLCASSIPGPEKPPTGELFFGEGSRLTVL.

This clone was observed at least ten times. The rearrangement joins TRBV5-8 to TRBJ1-5; D unresolved. V was shortened by 2 bases and J by 1 base, with 13 bases between the two germline ends. The CDR3 consists of 16 residues. Germline CDR1 reads SGHTS; CDR2 reads YDEGEE. The CDR3 coding sequence is TGTGCCAGCAGCTTATCATCGTCTTGGAGCAATCAGCCCCAGCATTTT. Translating gives CASSLSSSWSNQPQHF.

This clone has just one count. The chain joins TRBV9 to TRBJ2-1, with 7 positions matching TRBD2. The CDR3 loop spans 17 amino acids. V shed 0 bases, J shed 4 bases, and the junction held 10 bases outside the gene matches. The germline V gene encodes CDR1 SGDLS and CDR2 YYNGEE. Written as DNA, the CDR3 is TGTGCCAGCAGCGTAGAAGGAGCGGGAAGTTCTTACAATGAGCAGTTCTTC. Translation gives CASSVEGAGSSYNEQFF.

J is TRBJ1-2 and V is TRBV28; TRBD1 matches at 7 bases. The CDR3 spans 15 residues. Germline V lookup: CDR1 MDHEN, CDR2 SYDVKM. The V gene end was trimmed by 5 bases and the J gene end by 3 bases; junction bases not matched to a gene: 9. Written as DNA, the CDR3 is TGTGCCAGCAGTAGACCGACAGGGTTAGACTATGGCTACACCTTC. Its translation: CASSRPTGLDYGYTF.

The V call is TRBV2, the J call TRBJ2-5; D is unresolved. The CDR3 extends over 12 amino acids. Trimming shortened V by 1 base and J by 5 bases, and 5 bases separated the two germline ends. The germline V gene encodes CDR1 SNHLY and CDR2 FYNNEI. CDR3 nucleotides: TGTGCCAGCAGTGAAGGGGGTGAGACCCAGTACTTC. It is translated as CASSEGGETQYF.

This chain joins TRBV2 and TRBJ1-5; the D is unclear. The end of the DNA aligns better with TRBJ2-3, so the J call may be wrong. The CDR3 spans 12 residues. CDR1 is SNHLY, CDR2 FYNNEI, per germline. CDR3 protein: CASMESNQPQYF. The CDR3 coding sequence is TGTGCCAGCATGGAGAGCAATCAGCCCCAGTATTTT.